The present T cell receptor (beta chain) was sequenced within a study of cytomegalovirus exposure and HLA in healthy donors. Study-level background: As released early, the data held about 85 million unique TCRs from HLA-typed donors.

In its sample, this clone was seen a few times. This specimen includes other DNA sequences encoding the same CDR3. 13 Jbeta primers and 60 Vbeta primers were used for the PCR. Method: immunoSEQ multiplex PCR; TCRdb's copy keeps in-frame clones and lacks some. The repertoire includes fewer than 100,000 clones, roughly three quarters of them detected once, and 7.5% to 9% sits in the top ten. Germline assignment: CDR1 DFQATT and CDR2 SNEGSKA (reference sequence). CDR3 length: 11 residues. Trimming removed 0 bases from V and 3 bases from J, with 3 bases in between. Sequenced input: PBMCs. The receptor's source is a female donor in good health and CMV-seronegative. The chain employs TRBV20-1 and TRBJ2-7; D not resolved. The CDR3 DNA reads TGCAGTGCTAGAGATATCTACGAGCAGTACTTC. It translates to CSARDIYEQYF.